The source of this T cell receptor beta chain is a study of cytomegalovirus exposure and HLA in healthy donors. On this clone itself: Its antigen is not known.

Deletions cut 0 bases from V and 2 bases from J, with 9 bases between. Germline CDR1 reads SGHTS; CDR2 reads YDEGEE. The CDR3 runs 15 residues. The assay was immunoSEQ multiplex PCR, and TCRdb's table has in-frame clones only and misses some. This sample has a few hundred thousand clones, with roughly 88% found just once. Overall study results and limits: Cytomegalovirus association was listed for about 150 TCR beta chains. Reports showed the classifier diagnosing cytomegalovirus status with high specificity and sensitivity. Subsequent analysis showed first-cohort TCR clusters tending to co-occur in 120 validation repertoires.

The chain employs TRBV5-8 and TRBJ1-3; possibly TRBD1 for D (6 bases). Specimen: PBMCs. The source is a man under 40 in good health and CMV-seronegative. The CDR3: CASSLGQGTGNTIYF. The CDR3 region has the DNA TGTGCCAGCAGCTTGGGCCAGGGGACTGGAAACACCATATATTTT. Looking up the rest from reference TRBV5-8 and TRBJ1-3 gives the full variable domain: EAGVTQSPTHLIKTRGQQATLRCSPISGHTSVYWYQQALGLGLQFLLWYDEGEERNRGNFPPRFSGRQFPNYSSELNVNALELEDSALYLCASSLGQGTGNTIYFGEGSWLTVV.